This TCR beta chain was profiled in a study of blood T cells in healthy people across ages. Study-wide findings and caveats: Higher diversity, along with more naive CD4+ cells, distinguished long-lived donors from aged donors.

In regard to this clonotype: Its antigen is not identified.

Primers used in a second PCR of roughly 6 to 12 cycles were a sample-barcoded 5' primer and a J-beta primer mix. TCRdb ran MiXCR on the 5' RACE reads and lists one entry per CDR3 protein. The table lists 850,000 or so distinct CDR3 sequences, more than 25% of them singletons, with roughly 17% in the top ten. Germline CDR1 reads SQVTM; CDR2 reads ANQGSEA. This CDR3 spans 12 amino acids. The ends were cut back, 6 bases at V and 8 bases at J, with 14 bases in the middle. The chain recombines TRBV29-1 with TRBJ2-1; the D gene is possibly TRBD1 (6 bases). The sequenced sample consisted of blood. The origin of this receptor is a woman older than 75 in good health. The CDR3, as DNA: TGCAGCGTGCTGACAGGATCCGATGAGCAGTTCTTC. Protein: CSVLTGSDEQFF.